This TCR beta chain was recorded in a study of cytomegalovirus exposure and HLA in healthy donors. Primers included in the PCR were 60 Vbeta and 13 Jbeta primers. Generated by immunoSEQ multiplex PCR, the TCRdb table keeps only in-frame clones and is missing some. This sample has approximately 89,000 clones, with under 80% found just once. CDR1 is SGHRS, CDR2 YFSETQ, per germline. V was clipped by 2 bases and J by 3 bases; unmatched bases: 3. The CDR3 loop spans 15 amino acids. The chain links TRBV5-1 to TRBJ2-3; 10 nucleotides line up with TRBD1. This TCR came from a man between 25 and 39 years old in good health and CMV-seropositive. The sequenced sample was PBMCs. The CDR3 nucleotides are TGCGCCAGCAGCTTAGGGACAGGGGAGACAGATACGCAGTATTTT. It translates to CASSLGTGETDTQYF. The whole variable domain, remainder taken from reference TRBV5-1 and TRBJ2-3, is KAGVTQTPRYLIKTRGQQVTLSCSPISGHRSVSWYQQTPGQGLQFLFEYFSETQRNKGNFPGRFSGRQFSNSRSEMNVSTLELGDSALYLCASSLGTGETDTQYFGPGTRLTVL.